The rows below give T cell receptor beta chains drawn from one sample of a study of blood T cell repertoires in COVID-19. The protocol was immunoSEQ multiplex PCR, while the TCRdb copy is restricted to in-frame clones and leaves out a portion. The data show fewer than 300,000 clones, with roughly 80% seen just once and over 4% held by the top ten. Sequenced material: PBMCs or T cells enriched from blood (not recorded which). Source of these receptors: a man aged 40-49 years who had been exposed to COVID-19. Both conserved end residues are trimmed from each CDR3.

v_call: TRBV19; j_call: TRBJ1-5; cdr3_aa: ASSRQENQPQH
v_call: TRBV3-1/TRBV3-2; j_call: TRBJ2-7; cdr3_aa: ASSQIQTRTGEQY
v_call: TRBV5-8; j_call: TRBJ1-2; cdr3_aa: ASSRGRTTLLGSGYT
v_call: TRBV25-1; j_call: TRBJ1-2; cdr3_aa: ASSVPESYGYT
v_call: TRBV7-3; j_call: TRBJ2-1; cdr3_aa: ASSLSGLNEQF
v_call: TRBV28; j_call: TRBJ2-7; cdr3_aa: ASSLPGQGMWSEQY
v_call: TRBV3-1/TRBV3-2; j_call: TRBJ2-1; cdr3_aa: ASSPWAAGNNEQF
v_call: TRBV9; j_call: TRBJ1-5; cdr3_aa: ASGVDSGDSNQPQH
v_call: TRBV2; j_call: TRBJ2-4; cdr3_aa: ASGQGSKNIQY
v_call: TRBV5-1; j_call: TRBJ2-7; cdr3_aa: ASSSRLAGDEQY
v_call: TRBV7-2; j_call: TRBJ2-3; cdr3_aa: ASSVGWGGTDTQY
v_call: TRBV19; j_call: TRBJ2-2; cdr3_aa: ASSIRRSGQGNTGELF
v_call: TRBV11-3; j_call: TRBJ2-7; cdr3_aa: ASSSGPGTSKNYEQY
v_call: TRBV5-4; j_call: TRBJ1-2; cdr3_aa: ASSSAAGDGYT
v_call: TRBV19; j_call: TRBJ2-2; cdr3_aa: ASSPGQLGRAGELF
v_call: TRBV7-8; j_call: TRBJ2-1; cdr3_aa: ASSPIGVAGVVYEQF
v_call: TRBV7-8; j_call: TRBJ2-7; cdr3_aa: ASSLTDSYEQY
v_call: TRBV4-2; j_call: TRBJ2-7; cdr3_aa: ASSRTRTQGLAGLYEQY
v_call: TRBV13; j_call: TRBJ2-1; cdr3_aa: ASSLSVSGEQF
v_call: TRBV19; j_call: TRBJ1-5; cdr3_aa: ASNPQRTVLSNQPQH
v_call: TRBV7-3; j_call: TRBJ2-3; cdr3_aa: ASSLGQRDYTDTQY
v_call: TRBV9; j_call: TRBJ2-7; cdr3_aa: ASSAGGEGYEQY
v_call: TRBV4-1; j_call: TRBJ2-7; cdr3_aa: ASSQGGGAAYEQY
v_call: TRBV21-1; j_call: TRBJ1-1; cdr3_aa: ASSGWTANTEAF
v_call: TRBV18; j_call: TRBJ1-6; cdr3_aa: ASSPSQTGNNSPLH
v_call: TRBV9; j_call: TRBJ2-1; cdr3_aa: ASSAPSGSFNEQF
v_call: TRBV30; j_call: TRBJ2-1; cdr3_aa: AWDTGGSYNEQF
v_call: TRBV28; j_call: TRBJ1-1; cdr3_aa: ASSTGALPSPEAF
v_call: TRBV5-1; j_call: TRBJ1-3; cdr3_aa: ASSLATGTALLASGNTIY
v_call: TRBV9; j_call: TRBJ2-5; cdr3_aa: ASSVGDLASGETQY
v_call: TRBV6-4; j_call: TRBJ2-7; cdr3_aa: ASSTATYDSVDWFEQY
v_call: TRBV9; j_call: TRBJ2-7; cdr3_aa: ASAGQGGPYEQY
v_call: TRBV19; j_call: TRBJ2-4; cdr3_aa: ASSIEGGRGKNIQY
v_call: TRBV12-3/TRBV12-4; j_call: TRBJ2-7; cdr3_aa: AIQDNYEQY
v_call: TRBV14; j_call: TRBJ2-1; cdr3_aa: ASSQDPTAYNEQF
v_call: TRBV3-1/TRBV3-2; j_call: TRBJ2-5; cdr3_aa: ASTRTSGSFETQY
v_call: TRBV6-6; j_call: TRBJ2-3; cdr3_aa: ASSYQGAPADTQY
v_call: TRBV28; j_call: TRBJ2-7; cdr3_aa: ASSPPPGTNYEQY
v_call: TRBV9; j_call: TRBJ2-1; cdr3_aa: ASSVEGLGHNEQF
v_call: TRBV2; j_call: TRBJ1-4; cdr3_aa: ASSSGTTNEKLF
v_call: TRBV29-1; j_call: TRBJ2-3; cdr3_aa: SVEAPSGRLGDTQY